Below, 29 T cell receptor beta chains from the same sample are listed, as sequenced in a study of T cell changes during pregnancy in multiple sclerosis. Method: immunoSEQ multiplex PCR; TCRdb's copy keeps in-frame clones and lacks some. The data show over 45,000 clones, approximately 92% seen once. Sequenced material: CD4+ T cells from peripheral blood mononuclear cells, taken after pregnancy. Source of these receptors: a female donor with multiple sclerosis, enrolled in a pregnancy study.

The CDR3 DNA reads TGTGCCAGTAGTATCGGGGGGATCGGGGAGCTGTTTTTT. This sequence encodes CASSIGGIGELFF. The chain carries TRBV19 and TRBJ2-2; 7 bases match TRBD2. Trimming at V came to 3 bases and at J to 7 bases, leaving 2 bases not matched to a gene. This CDR3 spans 13 amino acids. Germline V gene data show CDR1 as LNHDA and CDR2 as SQIVND (reference sequence).

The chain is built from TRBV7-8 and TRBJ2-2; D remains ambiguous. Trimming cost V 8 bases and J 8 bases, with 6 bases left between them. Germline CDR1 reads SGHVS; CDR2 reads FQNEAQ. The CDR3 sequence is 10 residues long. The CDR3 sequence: CASARGELFF. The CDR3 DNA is TGTGCCAGCGCGAGAGGGGAGCTGTTTTTT. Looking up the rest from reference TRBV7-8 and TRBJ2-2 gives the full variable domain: GAGVSQSPRYKVAKRGQDVALRCDPISGHVSLFWYQQALGQGPEFLTYFQNEAQLDKSGLPSDRFFAERPEGSVSTLKIQRTQQEDSAVYLCASARGELFFGEGSRLTVL.

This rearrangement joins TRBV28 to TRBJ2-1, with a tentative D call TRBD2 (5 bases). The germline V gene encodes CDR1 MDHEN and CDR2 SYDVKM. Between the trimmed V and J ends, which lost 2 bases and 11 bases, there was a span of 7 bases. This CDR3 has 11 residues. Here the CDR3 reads CASSLIGKQFF. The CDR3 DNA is TGTGCCAGCAGTTTAATCGGGAAGCAGTTCTTC.

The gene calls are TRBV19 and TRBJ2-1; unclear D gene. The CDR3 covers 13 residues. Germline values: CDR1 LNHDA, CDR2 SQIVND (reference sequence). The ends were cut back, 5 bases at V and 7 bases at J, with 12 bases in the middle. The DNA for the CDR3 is TGTGCCAGTAGTCTCATGGCCGAAAATGAGCAGTTCTTC. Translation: CASSLMAENEQFF.

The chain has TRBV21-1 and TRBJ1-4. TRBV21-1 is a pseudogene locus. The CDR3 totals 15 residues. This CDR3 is CASSKAPGGCEKLFF. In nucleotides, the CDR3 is TGTGCCAGCAGCAAAGCGCCGGGGGGATGTGAAAAACTGTTTTTT.

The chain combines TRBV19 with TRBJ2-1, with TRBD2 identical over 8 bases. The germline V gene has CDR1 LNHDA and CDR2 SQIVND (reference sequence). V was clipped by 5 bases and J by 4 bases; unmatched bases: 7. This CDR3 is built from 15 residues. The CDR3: CASSLISGDYNEQFF. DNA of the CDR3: TGTGCCAGTAGTTTAATTAGCGGGGATTACAATGAGCAGTTCTTC. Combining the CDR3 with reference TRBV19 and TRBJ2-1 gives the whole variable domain DGGITQSPKYLFRKEGQNVTLSCEQNLNHDAMYWYRQDPGQGLRLIYYSQIVNDFQKGDIAEGYSVSREKKESFPLTVTSAQKNPTAFYLCASSLISGDYNEQFFGPGTRLTVL.

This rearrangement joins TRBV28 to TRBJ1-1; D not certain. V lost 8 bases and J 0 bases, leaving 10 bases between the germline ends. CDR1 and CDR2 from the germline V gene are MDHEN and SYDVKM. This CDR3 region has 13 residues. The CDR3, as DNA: TGTGCCAGCCTCCCCGTCTTGAACACTGAAGCTTTCTTT. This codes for CASLPVLNTEAFF.

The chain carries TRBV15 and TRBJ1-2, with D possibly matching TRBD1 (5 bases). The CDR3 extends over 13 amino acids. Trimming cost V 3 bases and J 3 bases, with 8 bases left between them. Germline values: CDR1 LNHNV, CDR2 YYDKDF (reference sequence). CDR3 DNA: TGTGCCACCAGCAGGGACATTGACTATGGCTACACCTTC. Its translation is CATSRDIDYGYTF.

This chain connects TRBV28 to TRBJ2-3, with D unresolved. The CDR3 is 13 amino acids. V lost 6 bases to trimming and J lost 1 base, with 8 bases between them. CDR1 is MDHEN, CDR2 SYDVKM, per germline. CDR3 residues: CASRSRGTDTQYF. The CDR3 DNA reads TGTGCCAGCAGGAGCCGGGGCACAGATACGCAGTATTTT.

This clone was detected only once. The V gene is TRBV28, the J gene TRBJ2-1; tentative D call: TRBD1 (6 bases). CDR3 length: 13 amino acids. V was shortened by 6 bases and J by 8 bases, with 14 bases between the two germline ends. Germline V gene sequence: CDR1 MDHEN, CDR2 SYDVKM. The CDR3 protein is CASSPTGIDEQFF. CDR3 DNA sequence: TGTGCCAGCAGCCCAACAGGGATCGATGAGCAGTTCTTC.

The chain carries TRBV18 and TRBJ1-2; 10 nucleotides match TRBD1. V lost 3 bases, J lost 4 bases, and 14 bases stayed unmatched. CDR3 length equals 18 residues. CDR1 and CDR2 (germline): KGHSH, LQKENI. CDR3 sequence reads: CASSPLPETGTGVYGYTF. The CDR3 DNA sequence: TGTGCCAGCTCACCGCTTCCCGAAACCGGGACAGGGGTCTATGGCTACACCTTC.

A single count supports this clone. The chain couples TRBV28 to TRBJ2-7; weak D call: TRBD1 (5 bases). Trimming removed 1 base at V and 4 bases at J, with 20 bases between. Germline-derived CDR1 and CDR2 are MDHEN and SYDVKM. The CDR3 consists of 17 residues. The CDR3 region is CASSLFGKGVQIYEQYF. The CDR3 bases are TGTGCCAGCAGTTTATTTGGGAAAGGGGTCCAGATATACGAGCAGTACTTC.

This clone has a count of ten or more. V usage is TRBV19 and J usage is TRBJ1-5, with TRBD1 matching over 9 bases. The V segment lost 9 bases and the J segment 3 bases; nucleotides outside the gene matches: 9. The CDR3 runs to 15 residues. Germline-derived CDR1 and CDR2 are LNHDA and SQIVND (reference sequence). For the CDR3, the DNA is TGTGCCAGCGTCCCGGGACAGGGACCCAATCAGCCCCAGCATTTT. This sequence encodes CASVPGQGPNQPQHF.

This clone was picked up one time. CDR3 protein: CSVEYGTGPLNEQYF. The CDR3 DNA follows: TGCAGCGTTGAATATGGGACAGGGCCCCTGAACGAGCAGTACTTC. The V and J genes are TRBV29-1 and TRBJ2-7; 9 positions match TRBD1. CDR1 and CDR2 (germline): SQVTM, ANQGSEA. This CDR3 contains 15 residues. The junction had 10 bases not matched to a gene; V was cut back by 2 bases and J by 5 bases.

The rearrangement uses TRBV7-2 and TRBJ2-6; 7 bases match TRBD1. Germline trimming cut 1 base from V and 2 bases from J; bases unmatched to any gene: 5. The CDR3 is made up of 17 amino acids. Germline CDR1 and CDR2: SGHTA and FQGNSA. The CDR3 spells CASSLGTGIPGANVLTF. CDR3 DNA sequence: TGTGCCAGCAGCTTAGGGACAGGCATCCCTGGGGCCAACGTCCTGACTTTC. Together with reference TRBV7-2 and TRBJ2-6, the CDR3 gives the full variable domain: GAGVSQSPSNKVTEKGKDVELRCDPISGHTALYWYRQSLGQGLEFLIYFQGNSAPDKSGLPSDRFSAERTGGSVSTLTIQRTQQEDSAVYLCASSLGTGIPGANVLTFGAGSRLTVL.

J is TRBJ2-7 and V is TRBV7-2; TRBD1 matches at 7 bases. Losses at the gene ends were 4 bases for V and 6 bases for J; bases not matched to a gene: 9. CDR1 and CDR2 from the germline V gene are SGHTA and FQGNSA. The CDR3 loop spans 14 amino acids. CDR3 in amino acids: CASSSPDRFGEQYF. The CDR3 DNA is TGTGCCAGCAGCTCCCCGGACAGGTTCGGCGAGCAGTACTTC.

CDR3 bases: TGTGCCAGCAGCCGTACAGCGGGGGGACTACTGACCGGGGAGCTGTTTTTT. As protein: CASSRTAGGLLTGELFF. The genes are TRBV5-6 and TRBJ2-2; 9 nucleotides agree with TRBD2. The V gene's germline CDR1 is SGHDT and CDR2 YYEEEE. This CDR3 region has 17 residues. Germline trimming cut 4 bases from V and 5 bases from J; bases unmatched to any gene: 12.

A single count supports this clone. This chain's CDR3 is CASSLLAGSDTQYF. The CDR3 nucleotides are TGTGCCAGCAGCTTACTAGCGGGATCAGATACGCAGTATTTT. This chain connects TRBV5-6 to TRBJ2-3; 10 bases agree with TRBD2. The trim removed 2 bases at V and 4 bases at J, leaving 1 base unmatched. Germline V gene data show CDR1 as SGHDT and CDR2 as YYEEEE. This CDR3 region has 14 residues.

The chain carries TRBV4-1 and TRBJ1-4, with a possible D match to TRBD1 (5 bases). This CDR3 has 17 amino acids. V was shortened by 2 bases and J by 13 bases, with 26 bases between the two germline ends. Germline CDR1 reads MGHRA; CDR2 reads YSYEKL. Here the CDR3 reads CASSQPFPAGWSGRLFF. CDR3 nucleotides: TGCGCCAGCAGCCAACCCTTTCCCGCAGGGTGGTCAGGAAGACTGTTTTTT.

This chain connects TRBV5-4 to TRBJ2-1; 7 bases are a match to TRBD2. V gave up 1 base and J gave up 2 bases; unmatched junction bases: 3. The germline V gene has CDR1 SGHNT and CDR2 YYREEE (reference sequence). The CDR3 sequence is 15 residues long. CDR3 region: CASSLRLAAYNEQFF. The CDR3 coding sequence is TGTGCCAGCAGCTTGCGGCTAGCGGCCTACAATGAGCAGTTCTTC.

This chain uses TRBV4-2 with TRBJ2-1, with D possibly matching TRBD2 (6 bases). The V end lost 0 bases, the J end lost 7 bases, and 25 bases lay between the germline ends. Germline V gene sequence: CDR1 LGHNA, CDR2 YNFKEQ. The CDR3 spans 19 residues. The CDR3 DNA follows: TGTGCCAGCAGCCAAGAAGCCAAGTTAGGGAGGATTCTGGTTAATGAGCAGTTCTTC. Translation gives CASSQEAKLGRILVNEQFF.

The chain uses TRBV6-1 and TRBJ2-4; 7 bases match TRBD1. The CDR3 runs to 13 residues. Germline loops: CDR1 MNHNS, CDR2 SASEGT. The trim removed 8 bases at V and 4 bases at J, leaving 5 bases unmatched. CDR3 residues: CASLGRGKNIQYF. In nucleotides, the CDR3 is TGTGCCAGCCTGGGCAGGGGGAAAAACATTCAGTACTTC.

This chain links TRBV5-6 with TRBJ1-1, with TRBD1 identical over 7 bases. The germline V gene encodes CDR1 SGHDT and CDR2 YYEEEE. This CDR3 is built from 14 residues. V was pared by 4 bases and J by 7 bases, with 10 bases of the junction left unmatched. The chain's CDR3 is CASSNRQGNGEAFF. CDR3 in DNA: TGTGCCAGCAGCAACAGACAGGGTAACGGTGAAGCTTTCTTT.

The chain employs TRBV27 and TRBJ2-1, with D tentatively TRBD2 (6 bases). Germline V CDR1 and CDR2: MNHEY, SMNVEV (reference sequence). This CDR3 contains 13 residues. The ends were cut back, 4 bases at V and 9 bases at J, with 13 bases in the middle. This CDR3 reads CASSSGLRGEQFF. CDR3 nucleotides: TGTGCCAGCAGTTCCGGACTAAGGGGTGAGCAGTTCTTC.

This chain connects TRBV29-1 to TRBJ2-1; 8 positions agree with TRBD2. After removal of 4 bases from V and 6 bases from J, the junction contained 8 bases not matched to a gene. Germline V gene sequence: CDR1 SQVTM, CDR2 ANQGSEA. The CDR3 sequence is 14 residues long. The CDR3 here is CSVGFSGMGNEQFF. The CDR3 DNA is TGCAGCGTTGGGTTTAGCGGGATGGGCAATGAGCAGTTCTTC.

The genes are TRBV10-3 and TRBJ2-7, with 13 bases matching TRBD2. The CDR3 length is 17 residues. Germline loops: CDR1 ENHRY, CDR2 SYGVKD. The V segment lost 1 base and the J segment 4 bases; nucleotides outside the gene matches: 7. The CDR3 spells CAISEFGLAGELYEQYF. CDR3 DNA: TGTGCCATCAGTGAGTTCGGACTAGCGGGAGAACTGTACGAGCAGTACTTC.

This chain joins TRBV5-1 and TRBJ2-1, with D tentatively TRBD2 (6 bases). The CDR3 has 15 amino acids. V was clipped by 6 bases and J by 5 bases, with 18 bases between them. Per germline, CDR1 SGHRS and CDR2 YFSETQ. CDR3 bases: TGCGCCAGCATGGGGGGTACTTCACCCAACAATGAGCAGTTCTTC. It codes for CASMGGTSPNNEQFF. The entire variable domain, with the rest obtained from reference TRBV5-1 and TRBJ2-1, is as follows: KAGVTQTPRYLIKTRGQQVTLSCSPISGHRSVSWYQQTPGQGLQFLFEYFSETQRNKGNFPGRFSGRQFSNSRSEMNVSTLELGDSALYLCASMGGTSPNNEQFFGPGTRLTVL.

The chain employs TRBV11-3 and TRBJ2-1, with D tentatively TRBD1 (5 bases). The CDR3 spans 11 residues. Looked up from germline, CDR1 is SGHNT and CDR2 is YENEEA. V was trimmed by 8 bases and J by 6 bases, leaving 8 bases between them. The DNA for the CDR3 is TGTGCCAGCGGACACCTCAATGAGCAGTTCTTC. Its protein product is CASGHLNEQFF.

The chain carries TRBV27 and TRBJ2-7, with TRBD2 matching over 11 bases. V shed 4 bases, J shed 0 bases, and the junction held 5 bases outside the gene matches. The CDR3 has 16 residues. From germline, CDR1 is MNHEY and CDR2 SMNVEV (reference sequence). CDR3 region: CASSSRLAGHSYEQYF. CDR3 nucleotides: TGTGCCAGCAGTTCGCGACTAGCGGGGCACTCCTACGAGCAGTACTTC.